What follows are 20 T cell receptor beta chains derived from one specimen sequenced in a study of molecular identifiers for immune sequencing clone quantification. Via MiXCR, TCRdb re-called the PCR reads, giving one row per CDR3 protein. The table includes 90,000 to 120,000 distinct CDR3 sequences, roughly a third detected once. The sequenced material came from naive CD8+ T cells from blood, with Jurkat cell RNA spiked in. Subset given: FACS-sorted CD8+CD4-CCR7+CD45RA+ naive T cells. All receptors derive from a human donor in good health. Some libraries in this study had Jurkat cell RNA spiked in.

The chain couples TRBV11-2 to TRBJ2-1; 10 nucleotides align to TRBD2. CDR3 length equals 15 residues. Looked up from germline, CDR1 is SGHAT and CDR2 is FQNNGV. V lost 4 bases and J lost 2; bases outside the gene matches: 2. This CDR3 is CASSWTSGAYNEQFF. The CDR3 bases are TGTGCCAGCAGCTGGACTAGCGGAGCCTACAATGAGCAGTTCTTC.

This clonotype was detected only a few times. V gene TRBV12-3 or TRBV12-4 combines with J gene TRBJ2-5; TRBD2 is a possible D gene (6 bases). The CDR3 runs 14 residues. V was trimmed by 5 bases and J by 4 bases, leaving 14 bases between them. CDR3 in DNA: TGTGCCAGCAGTCCAGGGAGGAGGGGAGAGACCCAGTACTTC. Translated, it gives CASSPGRRGETQYF.

This clonotype occurred many times. The chain recombines TRBV7-9 with TRBJ2-3; 10 nucleotides line up with TRBD1. The CDR3 length is 15 residues. Germline V gives CDR1 SEHNR, CDR2 FQNEAQ (reference sequence). Losses at the gene ends were 6 bases for V and 0 bases for J; bases not matched to a gene: 3. The CDR3 region has the DNA TGTGCCAGCAGGCGACAGGGGGCGAGCACAGATACGCAGTATTTT. Translation gives CASRRQGASTDTQYF.

The chain couples TRBV19 to TRBJ2-7; D is perhaps TRBD2 (6 bases). The V end was cut by 1 base, the J end by 3 bases, with 19 bases between. Germline CDR1 is LNHDA and CDR2 is SQIVND (reference sequence). The CDR3 is 17 residues long. CDR3 amino acids: CASSIGPAGPGHYEQYF. As DNA, the CDR3 is TGTGCCAGTAGTATAGGGCCAGCGGGCCCGGGCCACTACGAGCAGTACTTC. Using reference TRBV19 and TRBJ2-7 for the parts outside the CDR3, the full variable domain is DGGITQSPKYLFRKEGQNVTLSCEQNLNHDAMYWYRQDPGQGLRLIYYSQIVNDFQKGDIAEGYSVSREKKESFPLTVTSAQKNPTAFYLCASSIGPAGPGHYEQYFGPGTRLTVT.

Worth noting for this clonotype: This may arise from a read error, as a much more abundant clone is one base away. The CDR3 DNA sequence: TGCAGCGTGGTACACGAGAACACTGAAGCTTTCTTT. As protein: CSVVHENTEAFF. The V call is TRBV29-1, the J call TRBJ1-1; D not resolved. The CDR3 spans 12 residues. Germline CDR1 reads SQVTM; CDR2 reads ANQGSEA. V dropped 6 bases and J dropped 1 base, with 9 bases sitting between them.

As to this clonotype: A much more abundant neighbour one base away suggests this may be a read error. V and J are TRBV5-6 and TRBJ2-2; D ambiguous. Germline lookup yields CDR1 SGHDT and CDR2 YYEEEE. CDR3 length: 13 residues. The CDR3 loop reads CVSSTSSTGELFF. The DNA for the CDR3 is TGTGTCAGCAGCACCAGCAGTACCGGGGAGCTGTTTTTT.

Comments on this clonotype: The conserved final phenylalanine or tryptophan is absent from the CDR3, which likely points to a read error. The genes are TRBV15 and TRBJ1-5, with a weak D call TRBD1 (5 bases). V gave up 0 bases and J gave up 4 bases, with 10 bases separating them. This CDR3 is 15 amino acids long. Germline V CDR1 and CDR2: LNHNV, YYDKDF (reference sequence). In DNA, the CDR3 is TGTGCCACCAGCAGAGACCAGGGAAGAAATCAGCCCCAGCATATA. As protein: CATSRDQGRNQPQHI.

Comments on this clonotype: One junction end does not reproduce the germline sequence, and a read error may be involved. This chain connects TRBV7-2 to TRBJ2-3, with TRBD2 matching over 7 bases. Germline loops: CDR1 SGHTA, CDR2 FQGNSA. The CDR3 contains 15 residues. The CDR3 sequence is CASSIMAGRADTLYF. The CDR3 bases are TGTGCCAGCAGCATTATGGCAGGGAGGGCAGATACGCTGTATTTT.

The chain uses TRBV6-6 and TRBJ2-4; D is unclear. This CDR3 has 11 residues. V lost 11 bases and J lost 0, with 5 bases in between. From germline, CDR1 is MNHNY and CDR2 SVGAGI (reference sequence). The CDR3 loop reads CAVIAKNIQYF. The CDR3 DNA follows: TGTGCCGTCATAGCCAAAAACATTCAGTACTTC.

V usage is TRBV28 and J usage is TRBJ1-4; no clear D. Germline CDR1 and CDR2: MDHEN and SYDVKM. The CDR3 has 16 residues. Trimming took 4 bases from V and 3 from J, leaving 15 bases between them. CDR3 DNA: TGTGCCAGCAGTTCTGGCCCCGGAGCTTCTAATGAAAAACTGTTTTTT. Its protein is CASSSGPGASNEKLFF.

This chain uses TRBV7-2 with TRBJ2-7; the D is unclear. The germline V gene has CDR1 SGHTA and CDR2 FQGNSA. Deletions cut 2 bases from V and 0 bases from J, with 14 bases between. The CDR3 contains 16 residues. The CDR3 DNA sequence: TGTGCCAGCAGCTTATTGGGTAGCTGCTTCTCCTACGAGCAGTACTTC. This gives the protein CASSLLGSCFSYEQYF.

J is TRBJ2-5 and V is TRBV9; D remains ambiguous. CDR3 size: 15 residues. The V end was cut by 0 bases, the J end by 4 bases, with 13 bases between. From germline, CDR1 is SGDLS and CDR2 YYNGEE. CDR3 region: CASSVGGGSPETQYF. The CDR3 DNA is TGTGCCAGCAGCGTAGGAGGTGGCTCGCCAGAGACCCAGTACTTC.

V usage is TRBV20-1 and J usage is TRBJ1-6, with unresolved D. The CDR3 is 17 residues long. V was shortened by 6 bases and J by 9 bases, with 27 bases between the two germline ends. Germline assignment: CDR1 DFQATT and CDR2 SNEGSKA (reference sequence). The CDR3 bases are TGCAGTGCAAAGGAGGCAGAGGGAGGATATTTACGTTCACCCCTCCACTTT. It yields the protein CSAKEAEGGYLRSPLHF.

The chain links TRBV6-5 to TRBJ2-5, with D uncertain. The CDR3 runs to 13 residues. V was shortened by 2 bases and J by 0 bases, with 4 bases between the two germline ends. Germline CDR1 and CDR2: MNHEY and SVGAGI. CDR3 coding DNA: TGTGCCAGCAGTTACGGGTACCAAGAGACCCAGTACTTC. This translates into CASSYGYQETQYF.

The chain couples TRBV4-1 to TRBJ2-5; D gene ambiguous. Per germline, CDR1 MGHRA and CDR2 YSYEKL. V was cut by 0 bases and J by 7 bases, with 9 bases left in between. CDR3 length: 13 residues. The CDR3 DNA follows: TGCGCCAGCAGCCAAGAATTTACCTGGACCCAGTACTTC. This sequence encodes CASSQEFTWTQYF.

This clonotype was picked up a small number of times. Here the CDR3 omits its conserved ending phenylalanine or tryptophan, so a read error is the likely source. V is TRBV28 and J is TRBJ1-5; a weak D match, TRBD1 (6 bases). V lost 7 bases, J lost 6 bases, and 16 bases lay in between. The CDR3 totals 14 residues. Germline V lookup: CDR1 MDHEN, CDR2 SYDVKM. The CDR3 loop is CASTPEGDIQPQHL. The CDR3 nucleotides are TGTGCCAGCACCCCAGAGGGGGATATTCAGCCCCAGCATCTT.

This clonotype was observed a handful of times. The rearrangement uses TRBV5-4 and TRBJ1-1; 9 nucleotides agree with TRBD1. CDR1 SGHNT and CDR2 YYREEE come from the germline V gene (reference sequence). The CDR3 length is 15 residues. V shed 4 bases, J shed 10 bases, and the junction held 14 bases outside the gene matches. The CDR3 DNA reads TGTGCCAGCAGCCTAGGGAACAGGGGGCGGATCGGAGCTTTCTTT. This sequence encodes CASSLGNRGRIGAFF.

Only one count was recorded for this clonotype. This may arise from a read error, as a much more abundant clone is one base away. The chain is built from TRBV5-4 and TRBJ2-7, with D possibly TRBD2 on 6 matching bases. The CDR3 has 14 amino acids. V was shortened by 0 bases and J by 5 bases, with 12 bases between the two germline ends. Per germline, CDR1 SGHNT and CDR2 YYREEE (reference sequence). For the CDR3, the DNA is TGTGCCAGCAGCTTGGTCGGGGGAGGCGACGAGCAGTACTTC. Amino acids: CASSLVGGGDEQYF.

The chain has TRBV28 and TRBJ2-7; 9 bases fit TRBD1. Losses at the gene ends were 8 bases for V and 2 bases for J; bases not matched to a gene: 1. Germline CDR1 reads MDHEN; CDR2 reads SYDVKM. CDR3 length: 12 residues. In nucleotides, the CDR3 is TGTGCCAGCGGGACAGGGCCCTACGAGCAGTACTTC. This encodes CASGTGPYEQYF.

This clonotype appeared once. This may stem from a read error, because a much larger clone lies one nucleotide away. The rearrangement uses TRBV29-1 and TRBJ2-2, with D possibly matching TRBD2 (5 bases). CDR3 length equals 12 residues. Germline lookup yields CDR1 SQVTM and CDR2 ANQGSEA. The CDR3 is CSVPLLTGELYF. The CDR3 DNA is TGCAGCGTGCCCCTCCTAACCGGGGAGCTGTATTTT.